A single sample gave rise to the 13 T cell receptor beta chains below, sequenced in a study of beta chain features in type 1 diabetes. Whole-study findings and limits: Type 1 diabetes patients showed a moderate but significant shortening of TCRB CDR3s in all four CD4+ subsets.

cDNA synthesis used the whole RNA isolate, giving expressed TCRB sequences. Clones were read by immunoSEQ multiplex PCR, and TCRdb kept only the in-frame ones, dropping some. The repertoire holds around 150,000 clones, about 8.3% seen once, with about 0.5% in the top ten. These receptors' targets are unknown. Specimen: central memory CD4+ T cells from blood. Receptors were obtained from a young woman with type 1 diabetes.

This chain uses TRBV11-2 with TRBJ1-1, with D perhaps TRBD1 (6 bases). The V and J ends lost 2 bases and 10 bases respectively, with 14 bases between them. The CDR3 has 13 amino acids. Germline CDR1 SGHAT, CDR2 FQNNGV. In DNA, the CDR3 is TGTGCCAGCAGCTTAACAGGGCCCATTGGAGCTTTCTTT. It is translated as CASSLTGPIGAFF. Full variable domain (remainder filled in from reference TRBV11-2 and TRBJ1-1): EAGVAQSPRYKIIEKRQSVAFWCNPISGHATLYWYQQILGQGPKLLIQFQNNGVVDDSQLPKDRFSAERLKGVDSTLKIQPAKLEDSAVYLCASSLTGPIGAFFGQGTRLTVV.

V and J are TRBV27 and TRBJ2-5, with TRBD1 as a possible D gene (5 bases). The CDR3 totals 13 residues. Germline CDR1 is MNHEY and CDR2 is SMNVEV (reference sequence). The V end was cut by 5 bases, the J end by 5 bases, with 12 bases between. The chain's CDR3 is CASSTRVRETQYF. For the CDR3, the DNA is TGTGCCAGCAGTACCAGGGTTCGGGAGACCCAGTACTTC.

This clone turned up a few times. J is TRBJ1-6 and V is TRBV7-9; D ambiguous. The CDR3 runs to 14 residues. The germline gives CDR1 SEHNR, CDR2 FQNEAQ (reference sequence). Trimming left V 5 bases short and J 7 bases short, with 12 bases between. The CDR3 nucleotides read TGTGCCAGCAGCGTCGTATCGGGAAATTCACCCCTCCACTTT. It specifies CASSVVSGNSPLHF.

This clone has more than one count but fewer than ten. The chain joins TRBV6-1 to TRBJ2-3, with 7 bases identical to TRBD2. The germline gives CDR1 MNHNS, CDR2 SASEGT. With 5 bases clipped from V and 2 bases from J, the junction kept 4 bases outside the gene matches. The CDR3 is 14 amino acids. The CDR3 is CASSSGMNTDTQYF. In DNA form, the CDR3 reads TGTGCCAGCAGTAGCGGGATGAACACAGATACGCAGTATTTT.

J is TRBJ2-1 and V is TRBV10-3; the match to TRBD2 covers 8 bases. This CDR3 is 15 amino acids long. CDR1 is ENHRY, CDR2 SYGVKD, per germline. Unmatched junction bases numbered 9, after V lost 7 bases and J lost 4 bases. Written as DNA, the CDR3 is TGTGCCATCATGTCATCCGGGAGGGTGTACAATGAGCAGTTCTTC. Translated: CAIMSSGRVYNEQFF.

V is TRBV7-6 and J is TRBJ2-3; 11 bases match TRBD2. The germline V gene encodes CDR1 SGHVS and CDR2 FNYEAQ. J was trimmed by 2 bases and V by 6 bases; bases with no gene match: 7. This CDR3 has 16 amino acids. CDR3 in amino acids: CASRQLAGGPTDTQYF. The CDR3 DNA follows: TGTGCCAGCAGACAATTAGCGGGGGGGCCCACAGATACGCAGTATTTT.

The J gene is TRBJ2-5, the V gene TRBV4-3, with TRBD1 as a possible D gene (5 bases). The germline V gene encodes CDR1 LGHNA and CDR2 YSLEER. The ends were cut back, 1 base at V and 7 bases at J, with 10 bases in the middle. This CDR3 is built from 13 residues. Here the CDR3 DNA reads TGCGCCAGCAGCCAAGGCGAAAGGGGGACCCAGTACTTC. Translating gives CASSQGERGTQYF.

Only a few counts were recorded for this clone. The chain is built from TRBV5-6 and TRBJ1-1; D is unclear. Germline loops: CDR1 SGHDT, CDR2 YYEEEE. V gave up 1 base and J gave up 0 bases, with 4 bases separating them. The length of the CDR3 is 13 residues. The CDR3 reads CASSLPMNTEAFF. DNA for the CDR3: TGTGCCAGCAGCTTGCCCATGAACACTGAAGCTTTCTTT.

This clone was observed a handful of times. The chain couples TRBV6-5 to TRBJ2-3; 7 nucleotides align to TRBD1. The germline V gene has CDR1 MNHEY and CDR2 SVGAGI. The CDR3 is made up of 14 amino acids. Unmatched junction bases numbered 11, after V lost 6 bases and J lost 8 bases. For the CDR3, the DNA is TGTGCCAGCAGGTACAGGGGCATTAGGGGTACGCAGTATTTT. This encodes CASRYRGIRGTQYF.

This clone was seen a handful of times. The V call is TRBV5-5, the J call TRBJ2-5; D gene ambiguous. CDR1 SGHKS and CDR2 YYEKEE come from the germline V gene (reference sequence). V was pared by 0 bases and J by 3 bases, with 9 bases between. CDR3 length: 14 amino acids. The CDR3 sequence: CASSLAYGEETQYF. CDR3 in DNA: TGTGCCAGCAGCTTGGCTTACGGAGAAGAGACCCAGTACTTC. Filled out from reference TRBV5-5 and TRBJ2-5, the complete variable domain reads DAGVTQSPTHLIKTRGQQVTLRCSPISGHKSVSWYQQVLGQGPQFIFQYYEKEERGRGNFPDRFSARQFPNYSSELNVNALLLGDSALYLCASSLAYGEETQYFGPGTRLLVL.

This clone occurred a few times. The CDR3 sequence is CATSSTGAGNTIYF. DNA for the CDR3: TGTGCCACGTCATCAACAGGGGCTGGAAACACCATATATTTT. This rearrangement joins TRBV28 to TRBJ1-3; 7 positions agree with TRBD1. V lost 10 bases and J lost 2; bases outside the gene matches: 8. The CDR3 is 14 amino acids. Germline CDR1 reads MDHEN; CDR2 reads SYDVKM.

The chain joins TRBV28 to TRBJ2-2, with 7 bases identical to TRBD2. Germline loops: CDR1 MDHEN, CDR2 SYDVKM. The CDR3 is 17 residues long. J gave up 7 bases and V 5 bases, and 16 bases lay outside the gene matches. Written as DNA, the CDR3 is TGTGCCAGCAGTCCCAGTACCCCCTCCCGGGGGGTCGGGGAGCTGTTTTTT. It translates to CASSPSTPSRGVGELFF.

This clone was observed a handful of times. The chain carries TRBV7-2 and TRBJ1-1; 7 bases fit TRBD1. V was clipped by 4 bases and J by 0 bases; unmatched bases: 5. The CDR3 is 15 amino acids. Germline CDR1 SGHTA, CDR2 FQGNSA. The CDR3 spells CASSYLTGMNTEAFF. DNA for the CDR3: TGTGCCAGCAGCTATTTGACAGGGATGAACACTGAAGCTTTCTTT.